This is a list of T cell receptor beta chains from one sample in a study of blood T cells in healthy people across ages. TCRdb passed the 5' RACE reads through MiXCR, listing each CDR3 protein once. This table has around 800,000 distinct CDR3 sequences, about half appearing once. Sequencing input: blood. All receptors come from an older man in good health. Each CDR3 is given with its conserved first and last residue. Each record gives: D gene, V gene, clone size, J gene, CDR3 DNA, CDR3 protein. A D gene is named only where the DNA matches it firmly. Clone size is stated in some rows and not others, as once, few, many or a class when expanded.

d_gene: NA
v_gene: TRBV7-2
abundance: NA
j_gene: TRBJ1-2
CDR3nt: TGTGCCAGCAGCATAACTTATGGGGTCCTGGAAGGCTACACCTTC
CDR3aa: CASSITYGVLEGYTF

d_gene: TRBD1
v_gene: TRBV12-3/TRBV12-4
abundance: many
j_gene: TRBJ1-3
CDR3nt: TGTGCCAGCAGTTGGACAGGCTCTGGAAACACCATATATTTT
CDR3aa: CASSWTGSGNTIYF

d_gene: NA
v_gene: TRBV12-3/TRBV12-4
abundance: NA
j_gene: TRBJ2-3
CDR3nt: TGTGCCAGCAGCGCGGCCACAAGAGTGAGGGCAGATGCGCAGTATTTT
CDR3aa: CASSAATRVRADAQYF

d_gene: NA
v_gene: TRBV7-2
abundance: NA
j_gene: TRBJ2-4
CDR3nt: TGTGCCAGCAGCTCGACTCCCGGGGTGGACGTTCAGTACTTC
CDR3aa: CASSSTPGVDVQYF

d_gene: TRBD1
v_gene: TRBV10-1
abundance: NA
j_gene: TRBJ2-5
CDR3nt: TGCGCCAGCAGTGAGCTCTCTGGGACAGGCCCAGGGCAGCAGTACTTC
CDR3aa: CASSELSGTGPGQQYF

d_gene: NA
v_gene: TRBV29-1
abundance: once
j_gene: TRBJ2-1
CDR3nt: TGCAGCGTTGGGGGACTCGAAGACAGCTCCTACAATGAGCAGTTCTTC
CDR3aa: CSVGGLEDSSYNEQFF

d_gene: NA
v_gene: TRBV20-1
abundance: many
j_gene: TRBJ2-3
CDR3nt: TGCAGTGCTAGGGGTGGGGCGCGAGCCACAGATACGCAGTATTTT
CDR3aa: CSARGGARATDTQYF

d_gene: TRBD2
v_gene: TRBV30
abundance: NA
j_gene: TRBJ2-1
CDR3nt: TGTGCCTGGAGTTTTGGACTAGCGGCCTACAATGAGCAGTTCTTC
CDR3aa: CAWSFGLAAYNEQFF

d_gene: TRBD2
v_gene: TRBV20-1
abundance: few
j_gene: TRBJ2-1
CDR3nt: TGCAGTGCTCCATCGACTAGCGGGACGGGGCATGAGCAGTTCTTC
CDR3aa: CSAPSTSGTGHEQFF

d_gene: TRBD2
v_gene: TRBV4-2
abundance: NA
j_gene: TRBJ2-5
CDR3nt: TGTGCCAGCAGCCAAGAAAGCGGGAGTTACAATGAGCAGTACTTC
CDR3aa: CASSQESGSYNEQYF

d_gene: TRBD2
v_gene: TRBV7-3
abundance: few
j_gene: TRBJ2-3
CDR3nt: TGTGCCAGCAGCCCCCGGACTAGCGCCAATACGCAGTATTTT
CDR3aa: CASSPRTSANTQYF

d_gene: NA
v_gene: TRBV29-1
abundance: NA
j_gene: TRBJ2-7
CDR3nt: TGCAGCGTAGCCGGGACTGACACCTACGAGCAGTACTTC
CDR3aa: CSVAGTDTYEQYF

d_gene: NA
v_gene: TRBV21-1
abundance: NA
j_gene: TRBJ2-7
CDR3nt: TGTGCCATCAGCCTGACCGGCTCCTACAATGAGCAGTACTTC
CDR3aa: CAISLTGSYNEQYF

d_gene: TRBD1
v_gene: TRBV2
abundance: few
j_gene: TRBJ1-2
CDR3nt: TGTGCCAGCAGCGGACAGGGGGCCTTTGGAGGTGGCTACACCTTC
CDR3aa: CASSGQGAFGGGYTF

d_gene: TRBD1
v_gene: TRBV7-2
abundance: many
j_gene: TRBJ2-7
CDR3nt: TGTGCCAGCAGCCTCAGGACAGGGGCGGACGAGCAGTACTTC
CDR3aa: CASSLRTGADEQYF

d_gene: TRBD2
v_gene: TRBV27
abundance: NA
j_gene: TRBJ2-1
CDR3nt: TGTGCCAGCAGTCCGAAAATTGCCCCTCCGAACACACCGGGACTAGGCGGTGAGCAGTTCTTC
CDR3aa: CASSPKIAPPNTPGLGGEQFF

d_gene: TRBD2
v_gene: TRBV6-6
abundance: many
j_gene: TRBJ2-7
CDR3nt: TGTGCCAGCAGTTCACTAGCGGGAGGAGGCGAGCAGTACTTC
CDR3aa: CASSSLAGGGEQYF

d_gene: NA
v_gene: TRBV27
abundance: many
j_gene: TRBJ1-2
CDR3nt: TGTGCCAGCGCACCCTGGGACGGCTATGGCTACACCTTC
CDR3aa: CASAPWDGYGYTF

d_gene: TRBD2
v_gene: TRBV7-8
abundance: NA
j_gene: TRBJ2-1
CDR3nt: TGTGCCAGCAGCTTAGGGGTATTAAGGCGGGGGGGCTTAGCAATTGAGCAGTTCTTC
CDR3aa: CASSLGVLRRGGLAIEQFF

d_gene: TRBD1
v_gene: TRBV12-3/TRBV12-4
abundance: NA
j_gene: TRBJ1-4
CDR3nt: TGTGCCAGCAGTTTGACAGGGAGTGCTAATGAAAAACTGTTTTTT
CDR3aa: CASSLTGSANEKLFF

d_gene: NA
v_gene: TRBV20-1
abundance: NA
j_gene: TRBJ2-5
CDR3nt: TGCAGTGCTAGTCCTCAGACAGGCATGGCGACCCAGTACTTC
CDR3aa: CSASPQTGMATQYF

d_gene: TRBD1
v_gene: TRBV6-2/TRBV6-3
abundance: many
j_gene: TRBJ1-2
CDR3nt: TGTGCCAGCAGTGGACAGGGGCTCGGCTATGGCTACACCTTC
CDR3aa: CASSGQGLGYGYTF

d_gene: TRBD1
v_gene: TRBV10-3
abundance: NA
j_gene: TRBJ2-7
CDR3nt: TGTGCCGCGGGACAGGGGAATTTTTACGAGCAGTACTTC
CDR3aa: CAAGQGNFYEQYF

d_gene: NA
v_gene: TRBV20-1
abundance: few
j_gene: TRBJ2-3
CDR3nt: TGCAGTGCTAGCTGGGACCAGAGCACAGATACGCAGTATTTT
CDR3aa: CSASWDQSTDTQYF

d_gene: NA
v_gene: TRBV7-2
abundance: NA
j_gene: TRBJ1-5
CDR3nt: TGTGCCAGCAGTACCCAGGGTCGCAATCAGCCCCAGCATTTT
CDR3aa: CASSTQGRNQPQHF

d_gene: TRBD2
v_gene: TRBV11-1
abundance: NA
j_gene: TRBJ2-1
CDR3nt: TGTGCCAGCAGCCGATATCTAGCGGGGGGGTACAATGAGCAGTTCTTC
CDR3aa: CASSRYLAGGYNEQFF

d_gene: TRBD2
v_gene: TRBV7-2
abundance: NA
j_gene: TRBJ2-1
CDR3nt: TGTGCCAGCAGCACAGGGACTAGCGGGAGATCCTATGAGCAGTTCTTC
CDR3aa: CASSTGTSGRSYEQFF

d_gene: NA
v_gene: TRBV5-1
abundance: NA
j_gene: TRBJ1-5
CDR3nt: TGCGCCAGCAGCTTGGCCGGCCGTTTCAATCAGCCCCAGCATTTT
CDR3aa: CASSLAGRFNQPQHF